A selection of T cell receptor beta chains follows, all from one sample in a study of CD8 T cells in ankylosing spondylitis. From the 5' RACE reads, TCRdb called clonotypes with MiXCR, one entry per CDR3 protein. The sample includes over 700,000 distinct CDR3 sequences, under 20% of them seen just once. Sequenced input: blood, either unsorted or a sorted T cell fraction (not recorded which). The receptor source for this set is a male donor with ankylosing spondylitis. Each CDR3 is given without its conserved first and last residue. Fields, in order: CDR3 protein, J gene, clone size, V gene. For some rows the clone size is stated as once, few or many, or as a class when expanded; others skip it.

CDR3: ASRQGDRDEQY
J: TRBJ2-7
size: few
V: TRBV7-9

CDR3: ASSNLPGPGGNTIY
J: TRBJ1-3
size: .
V: TRBV4-2

CDR3: ASSPSPGNSYNEQF
J: TRBJ2-1
size: few
V: TRBV7-9

CDR3: ASSLGGYGEQY
J: TRBJ2-7
size: .
V: TRBV5-1

CDR3: ASRRQGSMNTEAF
J: TRBJ1-1
size: .
V: TRBV11-3

CDR3: ARSTGINYGYT
J: TRBJ1-2
size: .
V: TRBV5-7

CDR3: ASSHYSLPGQGRETQY
J: TRBJ2-5
size: .
V: TRBV6-2/TRBV6-3

CDR3: ASSPTPGSGELF
J: TRBJ2-2
size: .
V: TRBV5-1

CDR3: ASAVGRGYYEQY
J: TRBJ2-7
size: few
V: TRBV6-1

CDR3: ASRSREWGQPQH
J: TRBJ1-5
size: .
V: TRBV6-1

CDR3: ASSLTDRLNIQY
J: TRBJ2-4
size: .
V: TRBV5-1

CDR3: ASSPLGAPYGYT
J: TRBJ1-2
size: few
V: TRBV6-1

CDR3: ASSSPRGDTQY
J: TRBJ2-3
size: .
V: TRBV5-1

CDR3: ASSWGSGQGAGYT
J: TRBJ1-2
size: .
V: TRBV5-5

CDR3: ASSTGGGRNPA
J: TRBJ2-4
size: .
V: TRBV12-3/TRBV12-4

CDR3: AIRRAAEETQY
J: TRBJ2-5
size: .
V: TRBV10-3

CDR3: ASSPPDRTREKLF
J: TRBJ1-4
size: .
V: TRBV12-3/TRBV12-4

CDR3: ASSPSEGAVQETQY
J: TRBJ2-5
size: .
V: TRBV7-9

CDR3: ASAASSGTRTSYEQY
J: TRBJ2-7
size: .
V: TRBV5-1

CDR3: ASSSQAKGSTGELF
J: TRBJ2-2
size: .
V: TRBV7-3

CDR3: AISDLTSSTDTQY
J: TRBJ2-3
size: .
V: TRBV10-3

CDR3: ASVGQGAGELF
J: TRBJ2-2
size: few
V: TRBV11-3

CDR3: ASSFPSGTDTQY
J: TRBJ2-3
size: .
V: TRBV7-6

CDR3: ASSSAGRNYGYT
J: TRBJ1-2
size: .
V: TRBV7-2

CDR3: ASRPDRGVTDEKLF
J: TRBJ1-4
size: few
V: TRBV5-1

CDR3: ASSRAGGDTEAF
J: TRBJ1-1
size: many
V: TRBV4-1

CDR3: ASSSPRDRNEKLF
J: TRBJ1-4
size: .
V: TRBV7-2

CDR3: ASSFVSGIGTDTQY
J: TRBJ2-3
size: few
V: TRBV12-3/TRBV12-4

CDR3: ASSLAAGGGSYEQY
J: TRBJ2-7
size: few
V: TRBV4-2

CDR3: ASSSPGQQYEQY
J: TRBJ2-7
size: few
V: TRBV28

CDR3: ASSWDLGQPNIQY
J: TRBJ2-4
size: few
V: TRBV12-3/TRBV12-4

CDR3: ASSTTSGGGYEQY
J: TRBJ2-7
size: few
V: TRBV5-1